The next 29 T cell receptor beta chains were all read from a single sample in a study of beta chain features in type 1 diabetes. General observations from the study: All four CD4+ subsets from Type 1 diabetes patients carried moderately but significantly shorter TCRB CDR3s.

The isolated RNA, all of it, was reverse transcribed, so expressed TCRB transcripts were what got sequenced. Profiling relied on immunoSEQ multiplex PCR, and the TCRdb table lists in-frame clones only, not all of them. The sample shows about 180,000 clones, roughly 8% of them seen only once. These TCRs' antigens remain unknown. Sequencing was performed on central memory CD4+ T cells from blood. The source is a man between 18 and 35 years old with type 1 diabetes.

The rearrangement links TRBV5-4 to TRBJ1-1; D is uncertain. CDR3 length: 14 amino acids. Trimming took 1 base from V and 1 from J, leaving 8 bases between them. Germline CDR1 SGHNT, CDR2 YYREEE (reference sequence). Written as DNA, the CDR3 is TGTGCCAGCAGCTTGTACACCCCGAACACTGAAGCTTTCTTT. Amino acids: CASSLYTPNTEAFF.

The chain has TRBV5-1 and TRBJ2-3; D is uncertain. This CDR3 is built from 14 residues. Trimming cost V 0 bases and J 3 bases, with 8 bases left between them. Per germline, CDR1 SGHRS and CDR2 YFSETQ. Here the CDR3 DNA reads TGCGCCAGCAGCTTGGCCGGTTCAACAGATACGCAGTATTTT. Protein sequence: CASSLAGSTDTQYF.

The V call is TRBV5-4, the J call TRBJ2-5, with D possibly matching TRBD1 (6 bases). CDR1 and CDR2 from the germline V gene are SGHNT and YYREEE (reference sequence). Trimming took 4 bases from V and 5 from J, leaving 15 bases between them. There are 14 residues in the CDR3. The CDR3 loop is CASSLQGASETQYF. DNA of the CDR3: TGTGCCAGCAGCCTACAGGGCGCCTCGGAGACCCAGTACTTC.

V is TRBV28 and J is TRBJ1-4; tentatively, D is TRBD1 (6 bases). The germline V gene encodes CDR1 MDHEN and CDR2 SYDVKM. The V end was cut by 5 bases, the J end by 4 bases, with 8 bases between. This CDR3 spans 13 amino acids. The CDR3 loop reads CASSEGVNEKLFF. The CDR3 nucleotides read TGTGCCAGCAGTGAGGGGGTTAATGAAAAACTGTTTTTT. The full variable domain, rest sourced from reference TRBV28 and TRBJ1-4, is DVKVTQSSRYLVKRTGEKVFLECVQDMDHENMFWYRQDPGLGLRLIYFSYDVKMKEKGDIPEGYSVSREKKERFSLILESASTNQTSMYLCASSEGVNEKLFFGSGTQLSVL.

In this sample, this clone turned up a few times. This sequence joins TRBV10-3 and TRBJ2-5; maybe TRBD1 (6 bases). The germline V and J ends were trimmed by 7 bases and 1 base, with 10 bases remaining between them. The CDR3 has 13 amino acids. CDR1 ENHRY and CDR2 SYGVKD come from the germline V gene. This CDR3 is CAITPDSQETQYF. CDR3 DNA sequence: TGTGCCATCACCCCGGACAGCCAAGAGACCCAGTACTTC.

V is TRBV2 and J is TRBJ2-7; no clear D. The length of the CDR3 is 14 residues. Germline CDR1 is SNHLY and CDR2 is FYNNEI. Trimming removed 4 bases at V and 1 base at J, with 11 bases between. The CDR3 reads CASSAQSASYEQYF. CDR3 coding DNA: TGTGCCAGCAGTGCTCAGTCAGCGTCCTACGAGCAGTACTTC.

The chain links TRBV14 to TRBJ2-1; D unresolved. Trimming took off 0 bases at V and 8 bases at J, with 8 bases between the two ends. The CDR3 is 13 amino acids. In germline, CDR1 is SGHDN, CDR2 FVKESK. The CDR3 spells CASSQETADEQFF. For the CDR3, the DNA is TGTGCCAGCAGCCAAGAAACAGCCGATGAGCAGTTCTTC.

This clone was picked up a small number of times. V is TRBV5-1 and J is TRBJ2-3; D may be TRBD2 (6 bases). V gave up 0 bases and J gave up 2 bases, with 13 bases separating them. CDR1 is SGHRS, CDR2 YFSETQ, per germline. CDR3 length: 16 amino acids. For the CDR3, the DNA is TGCGCCAGCAGCTTGGGTGGGACTCACAACACAGATACGCAGTATTTT. This sequence encodes CASSLGGTHNTDTQYF.

This chain connects TRBV18 to TRBJ2-3; TRBD2 agrees at 7 bases. There are 15 residues in the CDR3. The germline V gene has CDR1 KGHSH and CDR2 LQKENI. Trimming at V came to 1 base and at J to 2 bases, leaving 3 bases not matched to a gene. The CDR3 nucleotides are TGTGCCAGCTCACCACTGGGAGGGGTCACAGATACGCAGTATTTT. As protein: CASSPLGGVTDTQYF.

The chain employs TRBV10-1 and TRBJ2-6; tentatively, D is TRBD2 (5 bases). The V end lost 2 bases, the J end lost 0 bases, and 8 bases lay between the germline ends. The CDR3 contains 16 residues. In germline, CDR1 is WNHNN, CDR2 SYGVQD (reference sequence). The CDR3 region has the DNA TGCGCCAGCAGTGAGGGCAGCGGCTCTGGGGCCAACGTCCTGACTTTC. This sequence encodes CASSEGSGSGANVLTF.

This clone appeared a few times. This chain connects TRBV5-1 to TRBJ2-3; D is undetermined. Germline loops: CDR1 SGHRS, CDR2 YFSETQ. The CDR3 consists of 13 residues. V lost 4 bases and J lost 4, with 10 bases in between. Here the CDR3 DNA reads TGCGCCAGCAGCGAGCCGCCGGCAGATACGCAGTATTTT. Its translation: CASSEPPADTQYF.

This clone was seen ten or more times. The chain is built from TRBV9 and TRBJ2-7; D possibly corresponds to TRBD1 (6 bases). The V gene's germline CDR1 is SGDLS and CDR2 YYNGEE. V lost 5 bases to trimming and J lost 3 bases, with 12 bases between them. The CDR3 runs 13 residues. CDR3 protein: CASRRGTLYEQYF. The DNA for the CDR3 is TGTGCCAGCAGGAGGGGGACACTCTACGAGCAGTACTTC.

This rearrangement joins TRBV5-1 to TRBJ1-2, with a weak D call TRBD1 (5 bases). The CDR3 has 15 residues. V was cut by 0 bases and J by 4 bases, with 13 bases left in between. Germline V gene lookup returns CDR1 SGHRS and CDR2 YFSETQ. In DNA form, the CDR3 reads TGCGCCAGCAGCTTGGAGGGCAGGGTGGGCTATGGCTACACCTTC. Protein product: CASSLEGRVGYGYTF. Variable domain in full (rest from reference TRBV5-1 and TRBJ1-2): KAGVTQTPRYLIKTRGQQVTLSCSPISGHRSVSWYQQTPGQGLQFLFEYFSETQRNKGNFPGRFSGRQFSNSRSEMNVSTLELGDSALYLCASSLEGRVGYGYTFGSGTRLTVV.

The chain couples TRBV7-6 to TRBJ1-4; D is undetermined. The V end lost 4 bases, the J end lost 5 bases, and 11 bases lay between the germline ends. Germline CDR1 is SGHVS and CDR2 is FNYEAQ. The CDR3 is made up of 14 amino acids. CDR3 sequence reads: CASSSMGGNEKLFF. The CDR3 coding sequence is TGTGCCAGCAGCTCCATGGGCGGGAATGAAAAACTGTTTTTT.

The V call is TRBV7-2, the J call TRBJ2-7; 8 bases map to TRBD1. The CDR3 extends over 13 amino acids. With 4 bases clipped from V and 6 bases from J, the junction kept 5 bases outside the gene matches. CDR1 SGHTA and CDR2 FQGNSA come from the germline V gene. CDR3 sequence reads: CASSSQQGGEQYF. The CDR3 nucleotides are TGTGCCAGCAGCTCCCAACAGGGGGGCGAGCAGTACTTC.

Only a few counts were recorded for this clone. The genes are TRBV27 and TRBJ2-1, with TRBD2 matching 7 bases. The CDR3 has 14 residues. V shed 5 bases, J shed 8 bases, and the junction held 9 bases outside the gene matches. Germline values: CDR1 MNHEY, CDR2 SMNVEV (reference sequence). CDR3 loop: CASSRRESGYEQFF. The CDR3 DNA is TGTGCCAGCAGTCGGCGGGAGAGTGGCTATGAGCAGTTCTTC.

At least ten counts were recorded for this clone. The V gene is TRBV5-6, the J gene TRBJ2-3; weak D call: TRBD2 (5 bases). V was cut by 4 bases and J by 4 bases, with 13 bases left in between. CDR1 and CDR2 from the germline V gene are SGHDT and YYEEEE. This CDR3 has 14 residues. The CDR3: CASSLRTGADTQYF. Here the CDR3 DNA reads TGTGCCAGCAGCCTAAGGACTGGCGCAGATACGCAGTATTTT.

The chain is built from TRBV5-1 and TRBJ2-3; D remains unclear. Germline values: CDR1 SGHRS, CDR2 YFSETQ. V shed 4 bases and J shed 0 bases, with 6 bases lying between them. CDR3 length: 13 amino acids. The CDR3 is CASSPTSTDTQYF. CDR3 nucleotides: TGCGCCAGCAGCCCGACTAGCACAGATACGCAGTATTTT.

This clone has just a few counts. The CDR3 coding sequence is TGTGCCAGCACCGGACAGTATAGCAATCAGCCCCAGCATTTT. This sequence encodes CASTGQYSNQPQHF. The J gene is TRBJ1-5, the V gene TRBV6-6, with TRBD1 as a possible D gene (6 bases). Trimming took off 7 bases at V and 0 bases at J, with 10 bases between the two ends. CDR3 length equals 14 residues. Germline V gene lookup returns CDR1 MNHNY and CDR2 SVGAGI (reference sequence).

Here the CDR3 reads CASSYSRADTDTQYF. CDR3 DNA sequence: TGTGCCAGCAGTTACTCGAGAGCGGACACAGATACGCAGTATTTT. This chain uses TRBV6-5 with TRBJ2-3, with D maybe TRBD2 (5 bases). V lost 0 bases and J lost 2, with 9 bases in between. Germline CDR1 is MNHEY and CDR2 is SVGAGI. The CDR3 length is 15 residues.

This chain joins TRBV5-4 and TRBJ1-4; TRBD1 matches at 7 bases. Trimming took 4 bases from V and 6 from J; bases not matched to a gene: 6. CDR1 SGHNT and CDR2 YYREEE come from the germline V gene (reference sequence). CDR3 length: 14 amino acids. The CDR3 DNA is TGTGCCAGCAGCCCCGACAGGGTGGATGAAAAACTGTTTTTT. Protein product: CASSPDRVDEKLFF. The full variable domain, completed using reference TRBV5-4 and TRBJ1-4, is ETGVTQSPTHLIKTRGQQVTLRCSSQSGHNTVSWYQQALGQGPQFIFQYYREEENGRGNFPPRFSGLQFPNYSSELNVNALELDDSALYLCASSPDRVDEKLFFGSGTQLSVL.

This clone was picked up many times. The rearrangement joins TRBV4-3 to TRBJ2-4; D gene unclear. In germline, CDR1 is LGHNA, CDR2 YSLEER. The V end was cut by 1 base, the J end by 4 bases, with 17 bases between. The CDR3 extends over 17 amino acids. The CDR3 DNA follows: TGCGCCAGCAGCCAAGGCTTTCACAGACAACCGAAAAACATTCAGTACTTC. It yields the protein CASSQGFHRQPKNIQYF.

This clone was detected only a few times. This chain joins TRBV19 and TRBJ1-1; D might be TRBD1 (5 bases). CDR3 length: 15 residues. Germline CDR1 and CDR2: LNHDA and SQIVND (reference sequence). Trimming removed 5 bases from V and 5 bases from J, with 18 bases in between. CDR3 region: CASSVAPGLGTEAFF. Here the CDR3 DNA reads TGTGCCAGTAGTGTCGCTCCAGGGCTTGGAACTGAAGCTTTCTTT.

The chain links TRBV5-1 to TRBJ1-2, with D hard to call. V lost 5 bases to trimming and J lost 4 bases, with 9 bases between them. In germline, CDR1 is SGHRS, CDR2 YFSETQ. The CDR3 spans 12 residues. The CDR3 DNA reads TGCGCCAGCAGAAAGGACTCCTATGGCTACACCTTC. As protein: CASRKDSYGYTF.

The chain couples TRBV5-4 to TRBJ2-5; 8 nucleotides match TRBD2. With 4 bases clipped from V and 7 bases from J, the junction kept 6 bases outside the gene matches. Per germline, CDR1 SGHNT and CDR2 YYREEE (reference sequence). The CDR3 is 13 residues long. CDR3 in amino acids: CASSASTSATQYF. CDR3 nucleotides: TGTGCCAGCAGCGCCTCGACTAGCGCGACCCAGTACTTC. The variable domain in full, completed from reference TRBV5-4 and TRBJ2-5, reads ETGVTQSPTHLIKTRGQQVTLRCSSQSGHNTVSWYQQALGQGPQFIFQYYREEENGRGNFPPRFSGLQFPNYSSELNVNALELDDSALYLCASSASTSATQYFGPGTRLLVL.

This clone was seen a few times. This chain links TRBV2 with TRBJ2-5, with TRBD2 as a possible D gene (5 bases). The length of the CDR3 is 13 residues. V was clipped by 7 bases and J by 2 bases, with 11 bases between them. Germline V gene data show CDR1 as SNHLY and CDR2 as FYNNEI. The CDR3 loop is CASTGELQETQYF. The CDR3 DNA follows: TGTGCCAGCACCGGGGAACTTCAAGAGACCCAGTACTTC.

This clone was observed a few times. The CDR3 here is CASTTREKLFF. The CDR3 coding sequence is TGTGCCAGCACCACCCGGGAAAAACTGTTTTTT. The chain recombines TRBV6-1 with TRBJ1-4; no reliable D call. Trimming removed 7 bases at V and 8 bases at J, with 8 bases between. In germline, CDR1 is MNHNS, CDR2 SASEGT. The CDR3 loop spans 11 amino acids.

J is TRBJ2-2 and V is TRBV18, with D maybe TRBD2 (6 bases). CDR3 length: 16 amino acids. V lost 4 bases, J lost 4 bases, and 16 bases lay in between. Per germline, CDR1 KGHSH and CDR2 LQKENI. CDR3: CASSQSEGGSTGELFF. CDR3 DNA: TGTGCCAGCTCACAAAGTGAGGGAGGAAGCACCGGGGAGCTGTTTTTT.

This sequence joins TRBV5-4 and TRBJ2-7; 10 positions match TRBD1. J was trimmed by 2 bases and V by 2 bases; bases with no gene match: 1. CDR3 length equals 14 residues. Germline V gene sequence: CDR1 SGHNT, CDR2 YYREEE (reference sequence). CDR3 in amino acids: CASSFGTGAYEQYF. CDR3 sequence (DNA): TGTGCCAGCAGCTTTGGGACAGGGGCCTACGAGCAGTACTTC.